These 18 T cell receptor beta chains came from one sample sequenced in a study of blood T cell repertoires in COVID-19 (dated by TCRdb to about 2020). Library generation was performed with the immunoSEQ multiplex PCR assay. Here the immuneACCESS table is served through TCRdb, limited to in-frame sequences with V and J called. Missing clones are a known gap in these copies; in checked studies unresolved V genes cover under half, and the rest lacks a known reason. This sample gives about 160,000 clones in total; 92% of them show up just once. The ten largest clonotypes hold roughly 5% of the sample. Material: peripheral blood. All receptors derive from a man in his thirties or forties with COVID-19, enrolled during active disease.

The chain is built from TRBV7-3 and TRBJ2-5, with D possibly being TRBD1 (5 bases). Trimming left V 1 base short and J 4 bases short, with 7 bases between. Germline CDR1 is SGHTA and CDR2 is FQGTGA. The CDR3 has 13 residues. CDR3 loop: CASSLSQGETQYF. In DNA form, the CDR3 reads TGTGCCAGCAGCTTAAGCCAGGGAGAGACCCAGTACTTC.

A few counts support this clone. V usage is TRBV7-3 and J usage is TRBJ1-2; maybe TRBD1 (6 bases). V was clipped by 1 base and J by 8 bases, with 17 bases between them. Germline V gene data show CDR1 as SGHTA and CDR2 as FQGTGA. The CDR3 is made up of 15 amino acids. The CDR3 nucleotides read TGTGCCAGCAGCTTAATAAAGTTCAAGGGGGAGGGCTACACCTTC. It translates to CASSLIKFKGEGYTF. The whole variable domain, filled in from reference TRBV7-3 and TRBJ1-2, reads GAGVSQTPSNKVTEKGKYVELRCDPISGHTALYWYRQSLGQGPEFLIYFQGTGAADDSGLPNDRFFAVRPEGSVSTLKIQRTERGDSAVYLCASSLIKFKGEGYTFGSGTRLTVV.

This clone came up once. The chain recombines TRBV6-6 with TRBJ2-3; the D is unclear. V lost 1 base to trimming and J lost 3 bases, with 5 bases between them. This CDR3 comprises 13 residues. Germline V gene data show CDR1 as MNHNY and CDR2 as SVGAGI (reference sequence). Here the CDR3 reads CASSYFGTDTQYF. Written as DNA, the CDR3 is TGTGCCAGCAGTTACTTCGGGACAGATACGCAGTATTTT.

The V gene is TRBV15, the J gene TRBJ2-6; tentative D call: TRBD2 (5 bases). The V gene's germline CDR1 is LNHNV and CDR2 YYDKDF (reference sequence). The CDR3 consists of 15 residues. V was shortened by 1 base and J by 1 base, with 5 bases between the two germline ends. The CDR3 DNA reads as TGTGCCACCAGCAGAGCGGGGTCTGGGGCCAACGTCCTGACTTTC. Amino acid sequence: CATSRAGSGANVLTF.

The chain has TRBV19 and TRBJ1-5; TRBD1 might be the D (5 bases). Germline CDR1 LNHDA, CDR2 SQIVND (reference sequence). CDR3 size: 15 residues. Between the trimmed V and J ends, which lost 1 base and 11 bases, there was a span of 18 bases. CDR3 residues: CASSIVFSKGRAQHF. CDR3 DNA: TGTGCCAGTAGTATAGTGTTTTCTAAGGGGCGAGCCCAGCATTTT. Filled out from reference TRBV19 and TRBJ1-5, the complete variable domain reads DGGITQSPKYLFRKEGQNVTLSCEQNLNHDAMYWYRQDPGQGLRLIYYSQIVNDFQKGDIAEGYSVSREKKESFPLTVTSAQKNPTAFYLCASSIVFSKGRAQHFGDGTRLSIL.

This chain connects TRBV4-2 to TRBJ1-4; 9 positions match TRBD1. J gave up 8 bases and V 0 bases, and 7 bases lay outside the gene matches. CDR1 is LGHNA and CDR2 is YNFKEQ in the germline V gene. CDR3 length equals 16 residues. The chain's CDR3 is CASSQDQGTGYEKLFF. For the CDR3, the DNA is TGTGCCAGCAGCCAAGATCAAGGGACAGGGTACGAAAAACTGTTTTTT.

Written as DNA, the CDR3 is TGTGCCAGCAGCCCGGGGATGGTGAACACCGGGGAGCTGTTTTTT. Protein sequence: CASSPGMVNTGELFF. The chain links TRBV7-2 to TRBJ2-2, with TRBD2 as a possible D gene (5 bases). Per the germline V gene, CDR1 is SGHTA and CDR2 is FQGNSA. Trimming took off 5 bases at V and 1 base at J, with 11 bases between the two ends. The CDR3 runs 15 residues.

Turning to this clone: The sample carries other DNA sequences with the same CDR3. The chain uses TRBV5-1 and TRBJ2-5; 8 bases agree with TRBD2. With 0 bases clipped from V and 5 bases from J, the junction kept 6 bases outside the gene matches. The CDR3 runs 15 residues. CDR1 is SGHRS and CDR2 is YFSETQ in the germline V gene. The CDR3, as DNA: TGCGCCAGCAGCTTGGAGGGCCTAGCGGGCGAGACCCAGTACTTC. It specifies CASSLEGLAGETQYF. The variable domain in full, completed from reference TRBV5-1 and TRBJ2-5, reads KAGVTQTPRYLIKTRGQQVTLSCSPISGHRSVSWYQQTPGQGLQFLFEYFSETQRNKGNFPGRFSGRQFSNSRSEMNVSTLELGDSALYLCASSLEGLAGETQYFGPGTRLLVL.

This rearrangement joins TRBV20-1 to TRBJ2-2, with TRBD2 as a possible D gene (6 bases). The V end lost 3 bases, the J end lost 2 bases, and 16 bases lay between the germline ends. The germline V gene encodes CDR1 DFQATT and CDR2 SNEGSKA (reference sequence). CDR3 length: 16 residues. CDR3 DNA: TGCAGTGCTAGTGATGCGGGACGGGGCAACACCGGGGAGCTGTTTTTT. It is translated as CSASDAGRGNTGELFF.

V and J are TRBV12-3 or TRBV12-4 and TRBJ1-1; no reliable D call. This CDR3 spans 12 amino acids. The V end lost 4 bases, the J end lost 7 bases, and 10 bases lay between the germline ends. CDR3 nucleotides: TGTGCCAGCAGTTATACAGCAAATGAAGCTTTCTTT. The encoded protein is CASSYTANEAFF.

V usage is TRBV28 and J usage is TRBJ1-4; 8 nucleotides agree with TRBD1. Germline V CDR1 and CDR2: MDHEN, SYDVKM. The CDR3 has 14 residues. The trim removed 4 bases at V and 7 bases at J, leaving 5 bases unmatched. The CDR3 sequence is CASSWRTGFEKLFF. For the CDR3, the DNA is TGTGCCAGCAGTTGGCGGACAGGGTTTGAAAAACTGTTTTTT.

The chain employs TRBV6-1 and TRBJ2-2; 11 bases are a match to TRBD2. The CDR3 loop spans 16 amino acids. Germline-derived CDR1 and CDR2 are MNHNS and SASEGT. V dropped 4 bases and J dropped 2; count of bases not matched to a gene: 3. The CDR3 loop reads CASSGRLAGNTGELFF. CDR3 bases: TGTGCCAGCAGTGGGAGACTAGCGGGAAACACCGGGGAGCTGTTTTTT.

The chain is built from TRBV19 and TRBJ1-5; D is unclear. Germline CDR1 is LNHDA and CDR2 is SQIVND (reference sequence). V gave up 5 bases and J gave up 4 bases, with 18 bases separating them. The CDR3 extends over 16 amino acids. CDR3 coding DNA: TGTGCCAGTAGTCCGGCCTCCCAATTGAGGAATCAGCCCCAGCATTTT. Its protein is CASSPASQLRNQPQHF. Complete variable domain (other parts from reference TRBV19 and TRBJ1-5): DGGITQSPKYLFRKEGQNVTLSCEQNLNHDAMYWYRQDPGQGLRLIYYSQIVNDFQKGDIAEGYSVSREKKESFPLTVTSAQKNPTAFYLCASSPASQLRNQPQHFGDGTRLSIL.

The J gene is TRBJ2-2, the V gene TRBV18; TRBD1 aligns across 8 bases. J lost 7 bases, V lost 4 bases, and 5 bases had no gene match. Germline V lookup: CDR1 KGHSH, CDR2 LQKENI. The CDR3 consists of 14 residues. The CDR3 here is CASSLGTGRGELFF. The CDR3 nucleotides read TGTGCCAGCTCACTGGGGACAGGCCGCGGGGAGCTGTTTTTT.

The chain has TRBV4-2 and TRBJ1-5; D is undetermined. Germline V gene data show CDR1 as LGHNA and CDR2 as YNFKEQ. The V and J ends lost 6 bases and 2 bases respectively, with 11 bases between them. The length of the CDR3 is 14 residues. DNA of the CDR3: TGTGCCAGCAGTACCGGGTCCCGCAATCAGCCCCAGCATTTT. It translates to CASSTGSRNQPQHF.

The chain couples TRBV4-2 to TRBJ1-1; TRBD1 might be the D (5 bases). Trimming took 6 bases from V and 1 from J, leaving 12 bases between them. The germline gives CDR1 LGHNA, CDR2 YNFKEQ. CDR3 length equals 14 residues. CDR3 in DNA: TGTGCCAGCAGACCCGACAGTCCGAACACTGAAGCTTTCTTT. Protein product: CASRPDSPNTEAFF.

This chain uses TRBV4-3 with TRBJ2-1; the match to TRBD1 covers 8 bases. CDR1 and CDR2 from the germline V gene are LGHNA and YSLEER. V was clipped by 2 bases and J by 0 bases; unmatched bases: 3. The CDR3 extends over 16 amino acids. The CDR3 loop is CASSQSTGGSYNEQFF. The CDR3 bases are TGCGCCAGCAGCCAATCCACAGGGGGCTCCTACAATGAGCAGTTCTTC.

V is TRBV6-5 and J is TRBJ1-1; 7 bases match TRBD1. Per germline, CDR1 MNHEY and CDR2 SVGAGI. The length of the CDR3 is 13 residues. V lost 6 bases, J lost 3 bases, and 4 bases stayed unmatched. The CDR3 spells CASRVDRDTEAFF. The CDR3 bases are TGTGCCAGCAGGGTCGACAGGGACACTGAAGCTTTCTTT.